Below, 28 T cell receptor beta chains from the same sample are listed, as sequenced in a study of T-cell reconstitution after alpha-beta-depleted transplantation in children. Unique molecular identifiers tagged the TCRbeta library. TCRdb used MiXCR to reprocess the PCR reads, holding one entry per CDR3 protein. The sample yields 540,000 or so distinct CDR3 sequences, under 25% seen once. Source: PBMCs, mostly from graft donor cells, taken 360 days after TCRalphabeta/CD19-depleted stem cell transplant. These receptors were obtained from a boy under two years old who had a stem cell transplant for acute myeloid leukemia, so the T cells may come from the graft donor.

Turning to this clonotype: A much more abundant neighbour one base away suggests this may be a read error. The genes are TRBV6-1 and TRBJ2-7; D remains ambiguous. The CDR3 consists of 13 residues. Looked up from germline, CDR1 is MNHNS and CDR2 is SASEGT. The V end lost 6 bases, the J end lost 5 bases, and 14 bases lay between the germline ends. For the CDR3, the DNA is TGTGCCAGCAGCCCGTTGATACCCCACGAGCAGTACTTC. This codes for CASSPLIPHEQYF.

V usage is TRBV7-9 and J usage is TRBJ2-1; no clear D. CDR1 is SEHNR, CDR2 FQNEAQ, per germline (reference sequence). Trimming removed 8 bases from V and 5 bases from J, with 22 bases in between. The CDR3 length is 16 residues. CDR3 sequence reads: CASSSTPGSKDNEQFF. Written as DNA, the CDR3 is TGTGCCAGCTCGTCTACACCCGGGTCAAAGGACAATGAGCAGTTCTTC.

The J gene is TRBJ2-6, the V gene TRBV12-3 or TRBV12-4; 8 positions agree with TRBD1. Trimming cost V 5 bases and J 0 bases; bases outside gene matches: 12. CDR3 length: 19 amino acids. CDR3 coding DNA: TGTGCCAGCAGTCTCACTGCCGGGACAGGCAACTCTGGGGCCAACGTCCTGACTTTC. Translation gives CASSLTAGTGNSGANVLTF.

This clonotype was detected only a few times. V is TRBV20-1 and J is TRBJ2-7; D not certain. V lost 0 bases and J 4 bases, leaving 13 bases between the germline ends. CDR3 length: 14 amino acids. The germline V gene encodes CDR1 DFQATT and CDR2 SNEGSKA (reference sequence). This CDR3 is CSARDLGIGYEQYF. In DNA, the CDR3 is TGCAGTGCTAGAGATTTGGGGATCGGGTACGAGCAGTACTTC.

The rearrangement links TRBV20-1 to TRBJ2-7; 9 nucleotides agree with TRBD1. Germline lookup yields CDR1 DFQATT and CDR2 SNEGSKA (reference sequence). J was trimmed by 4 bases and V by 4 bases; bases with no gene match: 17. The CDR3 extends over 17 amino acids. The CDR3 spells CSATPGTGRSLRYEQYF. The CDR3 DNA sequence: TGCAGTGCTACACCCGGGACAGGGAGGTCGTTACGTTACGAGCAGTACTTC.

The chain employs TRBV19 and TRBJ2-7; 8 bases match TRBD1. J was trimmed by 1 base and V by 4 bases; bases with no gene match: 12. The germline CDR1 and CDR2 sequences are LNHDA and SQIVND (reference sequence). CDR3 length: 17 residues. As DNA, the CDR3 is TGTGCCAGTAGTAAAGTCGGACAGGGCGGTTTTTCCTACGAGCAGTACTTC. Translated, it gives CASSKVGQGGFSYEQYF.

This clonotype was recorded many times. The chain couples TRBV19 to TRBJ2-3; TRBD1 agrees at 7 bases. The germline CDR1 and CDR2 sequences are LNHDA and SQIVND (reference sequence). V was clipped by 4 bases and J by 8 bases; unmatched bases: 18. The CDR3 is made up of 17 amino acids. The CDR3 coding sequence is TGTGCCAGTAGTAGCTTAGGCAGGGGGTACGGAGATGTTACGCAGTATTTT. Translated: CASSSLGRGYGDVTQYF.

This clonotype was recorded many times. This chain joins TRBV20-1 and TRBJ2-1; 8 nucleotides match TRBD2. Trimming took 1 base from V and 7 from J; bases not matched to a gene: 15. There are 17 residues in the CDR3. CDR1 and CDR2 from the germline V gene are DFQATT and SNEGSKA (reference sequence). The CDR3 DNA is TGCAGTGCTAGAGTTCTAGCGGGCACCGACAAACGTAATGAGCAGTTCTTC. Translation gives CSARVLAGTDKRNEQFF.

This clonotype was observed many times. The rearrangement links TRBV20-1 to TRBJ1-1; the D is unclear. Germline CDR1 is DFQATT and CDR2 is SNEGSKA (reference sequence). V was pared by 3 bases and J by 0 bases, with 11 bases between. The CDR3 contains 14 residues. As DNA, the CDR3 is TGCAGTGCTAGGCCTAGATACATGAACACTGAAGCTTTCTTT. Residues: CSARPRYMNTEAFF.

In this sample, this clonotype turned up a few times. The chain joins TRBV6-2 or TRBV6-3 to TRBJ1-5; D gene unclear. V was pared by 2 bases and J by 0 bases, with 14 bases between. Per germline, CDR1 MNHEY and CDR2 SVGEGT. CDR3 length: 17 residues. The CDR3: CASSYMELLYSNQPQHF. The DNA for the CDR3 is TGTGCCAGCAGTTACATGGAGCTCCTCTATAGCAATCAGCCCCAGCATTTT.

In this sample, this clonotype turned up a few times. The chain employs TRBV20-1 and TRBJ1-2; 10 bases agree with TRBD1. The junction had 3 bases not matched to a gene; V was cut back by 3 bases and J by 2 bases. The CDR3 runs to 14 residues. CDR1 and CDR2 (germline): DFQATT, SNEGSKA (reference sequence). The DNA of the CDR3 is TGCAGTGCTAGGGACAGGGGGGAAAACTATGGCTACACCTTC. Amino acid sequence: CSARDRGENYGYTF.

This clonotype was observed a single time. The chain is built from TRBV28 and TRBJ2-7; weak D call: TRBD1 (5 bases). Trimming pared 6 bases from V and 2 bases from J, leaving 17 bases between. The CDR3 totals 15 residues. Germline V gene sequence: CDR1 MDHEN, CDR2 SYDVKM. The CDR3 protein is CASRKNRQVAYEQYV. CDR3 sequence (DNA): TGTGCCAGCAGGAAAAACAGGCAGGTGGCCTACGAGCAGTACGTC.

V usage is TRBV20-1 and J usage is TRBJ2-1; 15 nucleotides align to TRBD2. Germline values: CDR1 DFQATT, CDR2 SNEGSKA (reference sequence). The CDR3 is made up of 15 amino acids. Trimming took 5 bases from V and 8 from J; bases not matched to a gene: 7. The CDR3 DNA reads TGCAGTGCTGACGGACTAGCGGGGGGGCCACATGAGCAGTTCTTC. Amino acid sequence: CSADGLAGGPHEQFF.

J is TRBJ1-1 and V is TRBV29-1, with 8 bases that match TRBD1. The junction had 7 bases not matched to a gene; V was cut back by 0 bases and J by 7 bases. The germline V gene has CDR1 SQVTM and CDR2 ANQGSEA. The CDR3 length is 14 residues. The CDR3: CSVEDPDRGYEAFF. CDR3 coding DNA: TGCAGCGTTGAAGATCCCGACAGGGGCTATGAAGCTTTCTTT.

This clonotype was picked up a small number of times. The chain employs TRBV29-1 and TRBJ2-1, with a possible D match to TRBD2 (6 bases). The CDR3 is made up of 18 amino acids. Trimming pared 3 bases from V and 0 bases from J, leaving 21 bases between. CDR1 and CDR2 (germline): SQVTM, ANQGSEA. The CDR3: CSVEWSRVGGPSYNEQFF. CDR3 DNA: TGCAGCGTTGAGTGGTCCCGGGTCGGGGGACCCTCCTACAATGAGCAGTTCTTC.

The chain employs TRBV10-3 and TRBJ2-3; TRBD1 might be the D (7 bases). This CDR3 spans 17 amino acids. CDR1 is ENHRY and CDR2 is SYGVKD in the germline V gene. Trimming stripped 7 bases from V and 2 bases from J, with 22 bases between. The CDR3 here is CAIIVGGGTANTDTQYF. The DNA of the CDR3 is TGTGCCATCATAGTGGGGGGTGGGACAGCTAACACAGATACGCAGTATTTT.

There are many counts of this clonotype. The CDR3 sequence: CSANQGASQYF. The CDR3 region has the DNA TGCAGTGCTAATCAAGGAGCGTCCCAGTACTTC. The chain combines TRBV20-1 with TRBJ2-5; no clear D gene. The CDR3 is 11 amino acids. Germline-derived CDR1 and CDR2 are DFQATT and SNEGSKA (reference sequence). V lost 4 bases and J lost 9, with 12 bases in between.

In its sample, this clonotype was seen a few times. The V and J genes are TRBV12-3 or TRBV12-4 and TRBJ2-1; D uncertain. This CDR3 region has 13 residues. V was cut by 6 bases and J by 6 bases, with 12 bases left in between. The CDR3 DNA is TGTGCCAGCAGAGGTGAAACAGCCAATGAGCAGTTCTTC. It codes for CASRGETANEQFF.

This clonotype was counted ten times or more. This chain uses TRBV6-5 with TRBJ2-4; possible D gene TRBD1, 6 bases. V was clipped by 4 bases and J by 3 bases, with 16 bases between them. The germline V gene has CDR1 MNHEY and CDR2 SVGAGI. This CDR3 has 16 residues. The CDR3 sequence: CASSLSRTASKNIQYF. The DNA for the CDR3 is TGTGCCAGCAGTTTGAGCCGGACAGCCAGCAAAAACATTCAGTACTTC.

This clonotype was seen at least ten times. This chain joins TRBV10-3 and TRBJ2-7, with no clear D. Germline CDR1 and CDR2: ENHRY and SYGVKD. This CDR3 is 12 amino acids long. Trimming stripped 3 bases from V and 3 bases from J, with 6 bases between. In nucleotides, the CDR3 is TGTGCCATCAGTGATTGGGTCTACGAGCAGTACTTC. Its protein is CAISDWVYEQYF.

This clonotype occurred a few times. The chain couples TRBV7-2 to TRBJ2-3, with 7 bases lining up with TRBD2. Germline V lookup: CDR1 SGHTA, CDR2 FQGNSA. The CDR3 has 16 residues. The junction had 13 bases not matched to a gene; V was cut back by 5 bases and J by 5 bases. The CDR3 bases are TGTGCCAGCAGCACTCTAAGACTAGCCCTCAGAGATACGCAGTATTTT. This encodes CASSTLRLALRDTQYF.

This clonotype was detected once. V and J are TRBV2 and TRBJ2-7, with unresolved D. This CDR3 has 14 residues. Trimming took off 2 bases at V and 7 bases at J, with 15 bases between the two ends. Germline assignment: CDR1 SNHLY and CDR2 FYNNEI. CDR3 DNA: TGTGCCAGCAGTGAAAGTGGCTTAGGTGGAGAGCAGTACTTC. Amino acid sequence: CASSESGLGGEQYF.

This clonotype has a count of ten or more. The chain carries TRBV7-9 and TRBJ2-7, with unresolved D. Germline lookup yields CDR1 SEHNR and CDR2 FQNEAQ (reference sequence). Deletions cut 1 base from V and 3 bases from J, with 13 bases between. The CDR3 is 15 residues long. The CDR3 DNA sequence: TGTGCCAGCAGCTTAGGCGGCGGCGGCTACTACGAGCAGTACGTC. Protein product: CASSLGGGGYYEQYV.

This clonotype occurred a few times. The CDR3 coding sequence is TGTGCCAGCAGCCAGACAGGGTTCGGGTCCTACGAGCAGTACTTC. Amino acid sequence: CASSQTGFGSYEQYF. The rearrangement uses TRBV4-2 and TRBJ2-7, with 7 bases identical to TRBD1. Germline V gives CDR1 LGHNA, CDR2 YNFKEQ. The CDR3 has 15 residues. V shed 3 bases, J shed 1 base, and the junction held 6 bases outside the gene matches.

This clonotype was seen only a few times. The genes are TRBV20-1 and TRBJ1-5; TRBD1 is a possible D gene (5 bases). Trimming took 0 bases from V and 3 from J, leaving 15 bases between them. The CDR3 runs 16 residues. Germline lookup yields CDR1 DFQATT and CDR2 SNEGSKA (reference sequence). The DNA for the CDR3 is TGCAGTGCTAGAGATGGTGGCACAGGTCCCAATCAGCCCCAGCATTTT. Amino acid sequence: CSARDGGTGPNQPQHF.

This clonotype appeared many times. This chain links TRBV20-1 with TRBJ2-7; the D is unclear. CDR3 length equals 11 residues. Germline assignment: CDR1 DFQATT and CDR2 SNEGSKA (reference sequence). V lost 0 bases to trimming and J lost 9 bases, with 9 bases between them. In nucleotides, the CDR3 is TGCAGTGCTAGAGATTCCGGTAGGCAGTACTTC. Protein: CSARDSGRQYF.

This clonotype has a handful of counts. The V call is TRBV10-2, the J call TRBJ2-1; the D is unclear. Germline CDR1 reads WSHSY; CDR2 reads SAAADI. CDR3 size: 13 residues. V lost 6 bases to trimming and J lost 6 bases, with 12 bases between them. This chain's CDR3 is CASRRSGSNEQFF. The CDR3 DNA reads TGCGCCAGCAGGAGGTCAGGTTCCAATGAGCAGTTCTTC.

The V gene is TRBV6-5, the J gene TRBJ1-5; 8 bases are a match to TRBD1. The germline gives CDR1 MNHEY, CDR2 SVGAGI. CDR3 length: 16 amino acids. The V and J ends lost 2 bases and 7 bases, in that order; junction bases with no gene match: 10. DNA for the CDR3: TGTGCCAGCAGTTACACGCGGACAGGGCTGGGACAGCCCCAGCATTTT. Its protein product is CASSYTRTGLGQPQHF.